This T cell receptor (beta chain) stems from a study of neoadjuvant anti-PD-1 for oral cavity cancer (dated by TCRdb to about 2021). Study-wide context: Before undergoing curative-intent surgical resection, most patients got three to four biweekly nivolumab doses at 3 mg/kg. The parent correlative cohort included approximately 13 patients, with an approximately 32% response rate. Responders were defined as patients with complete response, partial response or stable disease by RECIST 1.1; non-responders were defined as patients with progression. A fourth nivolumab dose was given around day 43 to patients without progression, and definitive surgical resection was performed in those patients on days 50-56. The paper as a whole reports these results and caveats: A higher pretreatment blood Treg/Th17 ratio correlated with both higher pretreatment blood TCRbeta clonality and lower post-treatment tumor TCRbeta clonality. Greater tumor shrinkage was correlated with larger post-treatment sizes of preexisting intratumoral clones, suggesting that expansion of preexisting clones contributed to response. Only three patients per response group were included in the TCR analyses, and larger cohorts for validation were called for by the authors.

Survey sequencing of tumors used two replicates per sample, and the tumor libraries mostly started from 4.5 to 5 ug of input genomic DNA. TCRbeta libraries were prepared with the immunoSEQ hsTCRbeta kit according to the manufacturer's instructions. An Illumina NovaSeq 6000 S4 flow cell was used to sequence the final libraries, which had first been combined to 3 nM. In the authors' own workflow: Raw data preprocessing and quality control were performed with the immunoSEQ Analyzer. The analysis was limited to productive rearrangements, and each clonotype was defined by a unique CDR3 amino acid sequence. Repertoire clonality was estimated as the Gini-Simpson index, which was computed with the R package tcR. Student's t test was used to compare Gini indices, and Pearson correlation was used to assess associations with tumor size change. Drawn from immuneACCESS, this table holds only the in-frame rearrangements with V and J called that TCRdb kept. Clones are partly lost; checked studies trace under half to an unresolved V gene and leave the rest unexplained. The DNA was the basis for D and trimming; V, J and clone size are from that table. The sample table holds tens of thousands of clones, of which 40% to 55% were seen once. The ten largest clones represent almost 40% of the sample.

The time point label, as the study defines it: after neoadjuvant nivolumab, at surgical resection. Patients were newly diagnosed with stage II-IVA oral cavity squamous cell carcinoma and had received no prior systemic or radiation treatment. The cohort consisted of patients with HPV-negative, locally advanced oral cavity squamous cell carcinoma. The samples were obtained from a longitudinal correlative study of a single-arm phase II trial testing neoadjuvant nivolumab in oral cavity squamous cell carcinoma. Subject-matched pre- and post-treatment PBMCs and tumors from three responders and three non-responders underwent genomic DNA-based TCRbeta sequencing. The Maxwell RSC DNA from Tissue kit was used to isolate genomic DNA from tumor tissue. This clone was picked up a small number of times. Its specific antigen is unknown. No base-level quality is on record; no much larger clone is a single base apart.

The CDR3 holds 14 amino acids from the cysteine to the phenylalanine. CDR3 DNA is the only sequence kept; it has 42 bases, read in frame from the first base. V is cut by 4 bases and J by 1 base, and the space between the germline ends is 9 bases. CDR1 SGHDT and CDR2 YYEEEE are derived from the germline V gene. Sequenced material: tumor tissue, taken after nivolumab (anti-PD-1) treatment. This receptor was taken from a person between 35 and 79 years old with oral cavity squamous cell carcinoma. The sequence links TRBV5-6 to TRBJ1-5; the D gene cannot be named for sure. The CDR3 region has the sequence CASSVERSNQPQHF. The nucleotide sequence is given as TGTGCCAGCAGCGTCGAAAGGAGCAATCAGCCCCAGCATTTT.